The next 4 T cell receptor beta chains were all read from a single sample in a study of blood T cell repertoires in COVID-19. The method was immunoSEQ multiplex PCR; TCRdb's version includes in-frame clones alone and lacks a portion of them. The sample lists 200,000 to 300,000 clones; about 90% were seen once. Material for sequencing was peripheral blood. These receptors came from a man aged 30-40 years with COVID-19, enrolled during active disease.

The J gene is TRBJ2-1, the V gene TRBV11-3; 8 bases line up with TRBD2. The CDR3 length is 15 residues. V was pared by 1 base and J by 6 bases, with 5 bases of the junction left unmatched. CDR1 is SGHNT and CDR2 is YENEEA in the germline V gene. The CDR3 bases are TGTGCCAGCAGCTTAGGGGGGACTAGGGGCAATGAGCAGTTCTTC. It is translated as CASSLGGTRGNEQFF.

This clone was found once. The chain combines TRBV18 with TRBJ1-5; 7 bases are a match to TRBD1. V lost 5 bases and J lost 6; bases outside the gene matches: 10. Germline V gene data show CDR1 as KGHSH and CDR2 as LQKENI. This CDR3 comprises 15 residues. DNA for the CDR3: TGTGCCAGCTCATTAACAGACAGGGTGGTTCAGCCCCAGCATTTT. Protein product: CASSLTDRVVQPQHF.

The gene calls are TRBV5-1 and TRBJ1-2; TRBD1 matches 7 bases. J was trimmed by 0 bases and V by 4 bases; bases with no gene match: 9. The CDR3 is 16 amino acids. Per germline, CDR1 SGHRS and CDR2 YFSETQ. CDR3 nucleotide sequence: TGCGCCAGCAGCGCCCAGGAGGGGGCTACTAACTATGGCTACACCTTC. Amino acids: CASSAQEGATNYGYTF.

This rearrangement joins TRBV5-1 to TRBJ1-1; the D gene is possibly TRBD1 (5 bases). Trimming removed 0 bases at V and 5 bases at J, with 11 bases between. The CDR3 has 14 residues. Looked up from germline, CDR1 is SGHRS and CDR2 is YFSETQ. CDR3 DNA sequence: TGCGCCAGCAGCTTGGTCCCAGGGCGGACTGAAGCTTTCTTT. Protein sequence: CASSLVPGRTEAFF.